This T cell receptor beta chain stems from a study of T cells in Graves' hyperthyroidism and ophthalmopathy. Concerning this clonotype itself: Its specificity is unknown.

The PBMCs were sourced from fresh peripheral blood (less than 11 ml). TCR beta CDR3 regions were amplified from RNA. HTBI primers were used for first-round RT-PCR of the TCR CDR3. MiXCR, applied by TCRdb to the multiplex PCR reads, yields one record per CDR3 protein. The table lists fewer than 550,000 distinct CDR3 sequences, around 22% of them singletons, with around 10% in the top ten. Study-level points and caveats: Ophthalmopathy and stable hyperthyroidism were told apart by a 13 V-J model. Most thyroid clonotypes expanded above 0.001 appeared in blood too.

The receptor was isolated from a woman aged 25 to 39 with Graves' ophthalmopathy. The sample comprised blood.

The CDR3 spells CASGLVRQPQHF. CDR3 in DNA: TGTGCTAGTGGTTTGGTACGACAGCCCCAGCATTTT. V and J are TRBV12-5 and TRBJ1-5; D ambiguous. CDR1 and CDR2 (germline): LGHNT, FRNRAP. The CDR3 spans 12 residues. V was trimmed by 0 bases and J by 7 bases, leaving 4 bases between them.